This section outlines one T cell receptor (beta chain) sequence together with its context. This sample is drawn from a study of T-cell memory formation after mild COVID-19. This CDR3 contains 16 residues. The germline gives CDR1 KGHDR, CDR2 SFDVKD. The V end was cut by 0 bases, the J end by 6 bases, with 13 bases between. From the 5' RACE reads, TCRdb called clonotypes with MiXCR, one entry per CDR3 protein. This table has hundreds of thousands of distinct CDR3 sequences, less than 25% appearing once. The rearrangement uses TRBV24-1 and TRBJ1-4; tentative D call: TRBD1 (6 bases). The clonotype was recovered from an adult woman who had mild COVID-19 (a few samples of this study predate the infection). Cell type and time point are not known. The sample was PBMCs or a T cell subset sorted from them (not recorded which). CDR3 sequence reads: CATSDLHRAVDEKLFF. DNA of the CDR3: TGTGCCACCAGTGATTTGCACAGGGCGGTGGATGAAAAACTGTTTTTT.